This passage covers 10 T cell receptor beta chains from one sample sequenced in a study of blood T cell repertoires in COVID-19. Data came from immunoSEQ multiplex PCR; TCRdb stores just in-frame clones and leaves some out. The data show roughly 100,000 clones, over 75% seen once. Material: peripheral blood. The source of these receptors is a human donor in a cohort sampled during active COVID-19.

The chain joins TRBV3-1 (or the pseudogene TRBV3-2) to TRBJ1-4; a weak D match, TRBD1 (5 bases). In germline, CDR1 is LGHDT, CDR2 YNNKEL (reference sequence). Deletions cut 5 bases from V and 7 bases from J, with 11 bases between. CDR3 length: 13 amino acids. The CDR3 DNA is TGTGCCAGCAGCTACGGGGGAGGTGAAAAACTGTTTTTT. Translation: CASSYGGGEKLFF.

The chain combines TRBV18 with TRBJ2-7, with 9 bases lining up with TRBD1. Germline trimming cut 2 bases from V and 0 bases from J; bases unmatched to any gene: 5. The length of the CDR3 is 16 residues. Germline V CDR1 and CDR2: KGHSH, LQKENI. CDR3 sequence reads: CASSPNLDRGSYEQYF. As DNA, the CDR3 is TGTGCCAGCTCACCAAACCTGGACAGGGGCTCCTACGAGCAGTACTTC.

This chain links TRBV5-5 with TRBJ2-1; unclear D gene. The CDR3 totals 13 residues. V was cut by 0 bases and J by 7 bases, with 8 bases left in between. The germline V gene encodes CDR1 SGHKS and CDR2 YYEKEE (reference sequence). CDR3 region: CASSLDFINEQFF. The DNA for the CDR3 is TGTGCCAGCAGCTTGGATTTTATTAATGAGCAGTTCTTC.

CDR3 DNA: TGTGCCACCAGCACCCGGCGGGGAGCGTACAATGAGCAGTTCTTC. Translated, it gives CATSTRRGAYNEQFF. The rearrangement uses TRBV15 and TRBJ2-1, with a weak D call TRBD2 (6 bases). The CDR3 runs to 15 residues. From germline, CDR1 is LNHNV and CDR2 YYDKDF (reference sequence). V was cut by 4 bases and J by 4 bases, with 14 bases left in between.

The genes are TRBV30 and TRBJ1-5; possible D gene TRBD1, 5 bases. The CDR3 totals 14 residues. Germline-derived CDR1 and CDR2 are GTSNPN and SVGIG (reference sequence). V was cut by 5 bases and J by 0 bases, with 11 bases left in between. CDR3 sequence reads: CAWSRDFSNQPQHF. The CDR3 nucleotides read TGTGCCTGGTCCCGGGACTTTAGCAATCAGCCCCAGCATTTT.

The CDR3 bases are TGTGCCAGCCAGGCGACCCCCTTAGCGGGGGCCTACGAGCAGTACTTC. This translates into CASQATPLAGAYEQYF. J is TRBJ2-7 and V is TRBV2, with 9 bases aligning to TRBD2. Germline lookup yields CDR1 SNHLY and CDR2 FYNNEI. With V trimmed by 8 bases and J by 2 bases, 13 bases remained unmatched. This CDR3 comprises 16 residues.

This clone has just one count. The chain recombines TRBV4-1 with TRBJ1-1, with D possibly TRBD1 on 6 matching bases. V was trimmed by 1 base and J by 1 base, leaving 16 bases between them. In germline, CDR1 is MGHRA, CDR2 YSYEKL. CDR3 length: 17 amino acids. In DNA, the CDR3 is TGCGCCAGCAGCCAAGTTTTACAGGGCCGCAGGAACACTGAAGCTTTCTTT. Its protein is CASSQVLQGRRNTEAFF.

V is TRBV6-5 and J is TRBJ1-5; a possible D gene is TRBD1 (6 bases). The CDR3 spans 12 residues. V lost 6 bases to trimming and J lost 5 bases, with 8 bases between them. The germline CDR1 and CDR2 sequences are MNHEY and SVGAGI. CDR3 coding DNA: TGTGCCAGCAGCAGGACAGATCAGCCCCAGCATTTT. It codes for CASSRTDQPQHF.

The chain combines TRBV10-2 with TRBJ2-3, with 11 bases identical to TRBD2. Germline V gives CDR1 WSHSY, CDR2 SAAADI. With 6 bases clipped from V and 0 bases from J, the junction kept 2 bases outside the gene matches. This CDR3 contains 15 residues. CDR3 protein: CASRLAGGSTDTQYF. The CDR3 DNA reads TGCGCCAGCAGATTAGCGGGGGGGAGCACAGATACGCAGTATTTT.

The J gene is TRBJ2-7, the V gene TRBV2; 7 nucleotides line up with TRBD1. This CDR3 contains 14 residues. Germline V gives CDR1 SNHLY, CDR2 FYNNEI. J gave up 1 base and V 5 bases, and 5 bases lay outside the gene matches. CDR3 sequence reads: CASSRTGISYEQYF. CDR3 DNA sequence: TGTGCCAGCAGTCGGACAGGAATTTCCTACGAGCAGTACTTC.